One and the same sample provided the 13 T cell receptor beta chains below, sequenced in a study of blood T cell repertoires in COVID-19 (dated by TCRdb to 2018 to 2021). Library preparation used the immunoSEQ multiplex PCR assay. Sourced from immuneACCESS, this table was stored by TCRdb with only in-frame sequences that have V and J called. A share of the clones is absent; for the studies checked, an unresolved V gene accounts for under half, and the remainder has no known explanation. The sample records 200,000 to 250,000 clones, nearly 90% of which are singletons. Clones ranked in the top ten supply roughly 3.1% of the sample. Sequences were obtained from peripheral blood. These receptors were taken from a man in his late teens or twenties with active or convalescent COVID-19.

This sequence joins TRBV7-9 and TRBJ2-7; 7 bases line up with TRBD1. V lost 1 base to trimming and J lost 3 bases; unmatched junction nucleotides: 6. Germline loops: CDR1 SEHNR, CDR2 FQNEAQ (reference sequence). This CDR3 contains 15 residues. The CDR3 coding sequence is TGTGCCAGCAGCTTAGGGCAGGGGGTATACTACGAGCAGTACTTC. The encoded protein is CASSLGQGVYYEQYF.

The J gene is TRBJ2-3, the V gene TRBV11-1; 7 positions agree with TRBD1. CDR1 SGHAT and CDR2 FQDESV come from the germline V gene (reference sequence). V lost 1 base, J lost 4 bases, and 2 bases stayed unmatched. The CDR3 is 14 residues long. The CDR3 loop reads CASSLVQGADTQYF. The CDR3 DNA reads TGTGCCAGCAGCTTAGTCCAGGGGGCAGATACGCAGTATTTT. The entire variable domain, with the rest obtained from reference TRBV11-1 and TRBJ2-3, is as follows: EAEVAQSPRYKITEKSQAVAFWCDPISGHATLYWYRQILGQGPELLVQFQDESVVDDSQLPKDRFSAERLKGVDSTLKIQPAELGDSAMYLCASSLVQGADTQYFGPGTRLTVL.

V and J are TRBV7-3 and TRBJ2-5; 9 bases are a match to TRBD1. Trimming cost V 4 bases and J 5 bases; bases outside gene matches: 2. The V gene's germline CDR1 is SGHTA and CDR2 FQGTGA. The CDR3 consists of 13 residues. CDR3 protein: CASSWDRDETQYF. In DNA, the CDR3 is TGTGCCAGCAGCTGGGACAGGGATGAGACCCAGTACTTC.

The chain couples TRBV5-1 to TRBJ2-1; the match to TRBD2 covers 12 bases. J gave up 5 bases and V 7 bases, and 7 bases lay outside the gene matches. CDR3 length: 15 amino acids. The germline CDR1 and CDR2 sequences are SGHRS and YFSETQ. The CDR3 sequence: CASRNLAGGNNEQFF. DNA of the CDR3: TGCGCCAGCCGGAATCTAGCGGGAGGGAACAATGAGCAGTTCTTC.

With regard to this clone: The junction differs from germline at one of its ends, possibly a read error. The V and J genes are TRBV13 and TRBJ1-2; TRBD1 matches at 9 bases. Germline-derived CDR1 and CDR2 are PRHDT and FYEKMQ (reference sequence). The CDR3 is made up of 16 amino acids. Written as DNA, the CDR3 is TGTGCCAGCAGCCTAGGGGGGGAGGACAGGGGCGACGGCTACACCTTC. Amino acid sequence: CASSLGGEDRGDGYTF.

V usage is TRBV12-5 and J usage is TRBJ1-1; D uncertain. CDR3 length equals 11 residues. From germline, CDR1 is LGHNT and CDR2 FRNRAP. The ends were cut back, 8 bases at V and 3 bases at J, with 7 bases in the middle. CDR3 bases: TGTGCTAGTTTCCGGGACACTGAAGCTTTCTTT. Its protein is CASFRDTEAFF.

The rearrangement joins TRBV7-2 to TRBJ1-6; D unclear. V lost 6 bases to trimming and J lost 0 bases, with 9 bases between them. Germline values: CDR1 SGHTA, CDR2 FQGNSA. The CDR3 runs 15 residues. CDR3 in amino acids: CASSDRGSYNSPLHF. CDR3 in DNA: TGTGCCAGCAGTGACCGGGGCTCCTATAATTCACCCCTCCACTTT.

In this sample, this clone turned up a few times. The gene calls are TRBV10-3 and TRBJ1-5; no clear D gene. The V gene lost 3 bases and the J gene lost 5 bases, with 5 bases spanning the gap. Germline V gives CDR1 ENHRY, CDR2 SYGVKD. The CDR3 runs 12 residues. CDR3 in DNA: TGTGCCATCAGTGACGGGGATCAGCCCCAGCATTTT. Translating gives CAISDGDQPQHF.

V and J are TRBV29-1 and TRBJ1-1; D is ambiguous. The CDR3 length is 13 residues. V lost 3 bases, J lost 0 bases, and 8 bases lay in between. Germline CDR1 SQVTM, CDR2 ANQGSEA. The CDR3 nucleotides read TGCAGCGTTGATGAGCTCATGAACACTGAAGCTTTCTTT. It yields the protein CSVDELMNTEAFF.

The chain carries TRBV13 and TRBJ2-3, with TRBD2 identical over 12 bases. The junction had 7 bases not matched to a gene; V was cut back by 5 bases and J by 4 bases. Looked up from germline, CDR1 is PRHDT and CDR2 is FYEKMQ (reference sequence). This CDR3 is built from 16 residues. CDR3 nucleotide sequence: TGTGCCAGCAGCCTAGCGGGGGGGCCGTCGGCAGATACGCAGTATTTT. Translation gives CASSLAGGPSADTQYF.

This clone has just a few counts. This sequence joins TRBV6-2 or TRBV6-3 and TRBJ1-2; 7 bases are shared with TRBD1. With V trimmed by 2 bases and J by 6 bases, 6 bases remained unmatched. The germline CDR1 and CDR2 sequences are MNHEY and SVGEGT. This CDR3 is built from 14 residues. The CDR3 loop reads CASSYTTGSDGYTF. The CDR3 DNA reads TGTGCCAGCAGTTACACGACAGGGTCGGATGGCTACACCTTC.

This clone was counted between two and nine times. V gene TRBV21-1 combines with J gene TRBJ1-1; the table's D call, TRBD1, has no DNA check behind it. TRBV21-1 is marked as a pseudogene. The CDR3 totals 17 residues. In DNA form, the CDR3 reads TGTGCCAGCAGCAATAGCACGCAGGGAACCCCGAGTACTGAAGCTTTCTTT. This gives the protein CASSNSTQGTPSTEAFF.

V usage is TRBV18 and J usage is TRBJ1-2; D is perhaps TRBD1 (5 bases). Trimming removed 5 bases at V and 8 bases at J, with 21 bases between. The CDR3 is made up of 15 amino acids. Per the germline V gene, CDR1 is KGHSH and CDR2 is LQKENI. CDR3 in DNA: TGTGCCAGCTCATCGATAGACGGCTCCAAGGGGGGCTACACCTTC. It encodes CASSSIDGSKGGYTF.